This T cell receptor (beta chain) comes out of a study of cytomegalovirus exposure and HLA in healthy donors. This clone came up once. Its matching antigen is unknown. V lost 4 bases and J lost 2, with 15 bases in between. Germline V gene sequence: CDR1 SGHRS, CDR2 YFSETQ. This CDR3 has 15 amino acids. These donors counted as nominally healthy when sampled, but unrecorded immune exposures were likely. The PCR was carried out with 60 Vbeta primers and 13 Jbeta primers. The repertoire was sequenced with immunoSEQ multiplex PCR; TCRdb's copy has only in-frame clones and lacks some. The data contain more than 200,000 clones, about 79% of them singletons. Study results and limitations: As a later analysis revealed, most CMV-associated TCR beta chains appeared HLA-restricted. Exclusion applied to some V segments, including TRBV6-2 and TRBV6-3, as they were indistinguishable. Presence/absence comparisons presumed near-even sequencing depth among donors.

The sequenced material came from PBMCs. The receptor was derived from a male donor in good health and CMV-seronegative. V is TRBV5-1 and J is TRBJ2-5, with a possible D match to TRBD1 (5 bases). CDR3 coding DNA: TGCGCCAGCAGCCTTACAGGAGCGCCTCAAGAGACCCAGTACTTC. This encodes CASSLTGAPQETQYF.